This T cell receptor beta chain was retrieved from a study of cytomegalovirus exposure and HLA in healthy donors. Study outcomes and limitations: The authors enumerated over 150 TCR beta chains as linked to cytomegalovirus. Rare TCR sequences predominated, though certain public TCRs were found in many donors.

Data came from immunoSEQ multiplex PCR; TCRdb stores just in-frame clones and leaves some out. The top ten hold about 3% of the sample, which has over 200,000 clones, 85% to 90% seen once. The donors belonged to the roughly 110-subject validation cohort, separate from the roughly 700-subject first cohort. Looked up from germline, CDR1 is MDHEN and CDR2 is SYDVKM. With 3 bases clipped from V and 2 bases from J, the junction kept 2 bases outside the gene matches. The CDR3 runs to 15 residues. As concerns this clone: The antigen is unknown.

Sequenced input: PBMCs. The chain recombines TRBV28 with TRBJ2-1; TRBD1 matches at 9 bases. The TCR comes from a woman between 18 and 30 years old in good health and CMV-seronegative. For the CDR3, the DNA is TGTGCCAGCAGTTTGCGGGACAGGGCCTACAATGAGCAGTTCTTC. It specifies CASSLRDRAYNEQFF.